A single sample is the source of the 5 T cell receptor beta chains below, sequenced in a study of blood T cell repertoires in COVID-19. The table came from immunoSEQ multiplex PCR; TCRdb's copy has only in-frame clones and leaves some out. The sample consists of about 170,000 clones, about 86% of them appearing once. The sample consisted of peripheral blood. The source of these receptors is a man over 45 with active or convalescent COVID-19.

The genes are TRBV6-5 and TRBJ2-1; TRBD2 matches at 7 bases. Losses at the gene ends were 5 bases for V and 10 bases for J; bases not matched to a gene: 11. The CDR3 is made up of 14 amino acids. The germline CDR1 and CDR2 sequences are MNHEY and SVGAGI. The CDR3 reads CASSPLAGPFEQFF. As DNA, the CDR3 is TGTGCCAGCAGTCCCTTAGCGGGTCCGTTCGAGCAGTTCTTC.

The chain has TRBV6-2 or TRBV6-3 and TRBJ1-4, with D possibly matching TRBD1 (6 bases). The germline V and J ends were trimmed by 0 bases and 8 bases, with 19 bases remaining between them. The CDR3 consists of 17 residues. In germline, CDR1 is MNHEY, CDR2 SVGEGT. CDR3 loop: CASSYSSGGQSREKLFF. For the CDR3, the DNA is TGTGCCAGCAGTTACTCGAGTGGGGGCCAGTCAAGGGAAAAACTGTTTTTT.

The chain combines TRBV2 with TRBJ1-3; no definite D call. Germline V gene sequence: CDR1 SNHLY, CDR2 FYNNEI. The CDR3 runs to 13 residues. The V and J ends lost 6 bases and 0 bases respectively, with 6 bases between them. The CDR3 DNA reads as TGTGCCAGCAGCGACACCTCTGGAAACACCATATATTTT. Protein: CASSDTSGNTIYF. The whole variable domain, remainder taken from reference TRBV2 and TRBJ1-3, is EPEVTQTPSHQVTQMGQEVILRCVPISNHLYFYWYRQILGQKVEFLVSFYNNEISEKSEIFDDQFSVERPDGSNFTLKIRSTKLEDSAMYFCASSDTSGNTIYFGEGSWLTVV.

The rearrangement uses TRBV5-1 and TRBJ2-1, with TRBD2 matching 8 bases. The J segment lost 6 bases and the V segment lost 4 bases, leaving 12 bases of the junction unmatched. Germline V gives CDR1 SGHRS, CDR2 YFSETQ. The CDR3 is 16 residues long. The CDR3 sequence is CASSPGGTRTGNEQFF. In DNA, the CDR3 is TGCGCCAGCAGCCCAGGAGGGACTAGGACTGGCAATGAGCAGTTCTTC.

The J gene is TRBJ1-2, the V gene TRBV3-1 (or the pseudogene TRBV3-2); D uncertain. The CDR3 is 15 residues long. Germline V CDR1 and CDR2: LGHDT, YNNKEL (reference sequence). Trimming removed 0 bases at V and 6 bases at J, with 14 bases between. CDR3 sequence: CASSQEPGEWDGYTF. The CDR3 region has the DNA TGTGCCAGCAGCCAAGAACCGGGAGAATGGGATGGCTACACCTTC.